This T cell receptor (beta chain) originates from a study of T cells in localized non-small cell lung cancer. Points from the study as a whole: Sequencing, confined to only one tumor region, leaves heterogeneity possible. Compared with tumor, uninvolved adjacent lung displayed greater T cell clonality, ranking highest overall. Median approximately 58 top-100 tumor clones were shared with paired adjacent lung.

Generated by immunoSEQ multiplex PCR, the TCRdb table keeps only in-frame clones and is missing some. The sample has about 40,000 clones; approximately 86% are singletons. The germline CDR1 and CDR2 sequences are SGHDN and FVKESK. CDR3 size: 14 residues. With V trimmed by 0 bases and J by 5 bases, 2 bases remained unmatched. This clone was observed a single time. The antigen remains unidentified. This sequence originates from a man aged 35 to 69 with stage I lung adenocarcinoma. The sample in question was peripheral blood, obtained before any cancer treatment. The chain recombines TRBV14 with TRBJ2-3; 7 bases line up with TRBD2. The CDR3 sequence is CASSQDLAGDTQYF. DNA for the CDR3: TGTGCCAGCAGCCAAGATTTAGCGGGAGATACGCAGTATTTT.